The rows below give T cell receptor beta chains drawn from one sample of a study of blood T cell repertoires in COVID-19. The assay was immunoSEQ multiplex PCR, and TCRdb's table has in-frame clones only and misses some. Altogether approximately 210,000 clones are present, 70% to 90% being singletons, with the ten largest covering around a tenth. What was sequenced was peripheral blood. These receptors originate from a man aged 50 to 59 with COVID-19, enrolled during active disease. CDR3s include the opening cysteine and the closing phenylalanine or tryptophan. Each record gives: V gene, CDR3 protein.

V: TRBV29-1
CDR3: CSVGDYTSANTGELFF

V: TRBV9
CDR3: CASSGATSTDTQYF

V: TRBV5-1
CDR3: CASSPGGQGAGYEQYF

V: TRBV3-1/TRBV3-2
CDR3: CASSQDRLAGFGDTQYF

V: TRBV27
CDR3: CASSLTRLNYGYTF

V: TRBV28
CDR3: CASSLSGGDEQYF

V: TRBV6-6
CDR3: CASRAIGASNQPQHF

V: TRBV11-2
CDR3: CASSSIAGGTYEQYF

V: TRBV4-2
CDR3: CASSQSPGLADGEQFF

V: TRBV18
CDR3: CASSPMSQGGDIQYF

V: TRBV5-4
CDR3: CASSTTGEKGYTF

V: TRBV10-3
CDR3: CAIRMAGENTEAFF

V: TRBV7-2
CDR3: CASSLVSGGSVTQYF

V: TRBV7-2
CDR3: CASSSYRGGEQYF

V: TRBV2
CDR3: CASSESGRSGNEQFF